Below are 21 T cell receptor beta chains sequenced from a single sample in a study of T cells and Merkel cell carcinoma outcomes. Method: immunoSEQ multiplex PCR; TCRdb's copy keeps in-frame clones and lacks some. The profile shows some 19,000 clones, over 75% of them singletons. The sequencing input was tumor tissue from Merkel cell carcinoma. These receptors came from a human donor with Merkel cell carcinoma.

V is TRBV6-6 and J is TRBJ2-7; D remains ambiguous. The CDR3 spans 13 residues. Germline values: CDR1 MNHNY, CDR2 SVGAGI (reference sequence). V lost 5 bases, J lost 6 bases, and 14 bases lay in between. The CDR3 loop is CASSQVTSFEQYF. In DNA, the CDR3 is TGTGCCAGCAGTCAAGTTACAAGCTTCGAGCAGTACTTC.

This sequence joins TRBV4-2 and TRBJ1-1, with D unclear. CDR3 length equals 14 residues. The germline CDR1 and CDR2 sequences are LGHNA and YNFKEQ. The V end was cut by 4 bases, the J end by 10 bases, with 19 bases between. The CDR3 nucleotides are TGTGCCAGCAGCCGAACAGAGAAGCGTAGAGGAGCTTTCTTT. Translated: CASSRTEKRRGAFF.

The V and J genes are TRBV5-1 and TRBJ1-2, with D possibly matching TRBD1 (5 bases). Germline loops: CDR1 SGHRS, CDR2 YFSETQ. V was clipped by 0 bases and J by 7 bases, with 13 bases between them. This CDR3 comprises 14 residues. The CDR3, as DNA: TGCGCCAGCAGCTTGGTGGGTAGGGGAGCTGGCTACACCTTC. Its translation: CASSLVGRGAGYTF.

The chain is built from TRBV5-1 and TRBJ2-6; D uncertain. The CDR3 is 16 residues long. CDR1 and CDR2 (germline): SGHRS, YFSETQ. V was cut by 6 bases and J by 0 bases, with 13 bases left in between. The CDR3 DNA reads TGCGCCAGCACAGGTGCCAGAGACTCTGGGGCCAACGTCCTGACTTTC. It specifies CASTGARDSGANVLTF.

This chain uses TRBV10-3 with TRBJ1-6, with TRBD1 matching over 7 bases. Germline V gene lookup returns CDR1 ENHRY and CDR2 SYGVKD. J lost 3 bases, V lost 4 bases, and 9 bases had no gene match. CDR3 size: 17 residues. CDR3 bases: TGTGCCATCAGTGTGAGGGCCCAGGGGGACTATAATTCACCCCTCCACTTT. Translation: CAISVRAQGDYNSPLHF.

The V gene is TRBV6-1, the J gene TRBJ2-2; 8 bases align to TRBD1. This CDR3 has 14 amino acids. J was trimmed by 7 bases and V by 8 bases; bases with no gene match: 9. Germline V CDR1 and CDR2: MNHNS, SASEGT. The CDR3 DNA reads TGTGCCAGCCACACAGGGGGTTATATCGGGGAGCTGTTTTTT. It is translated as CASHTGGYIGELFF.

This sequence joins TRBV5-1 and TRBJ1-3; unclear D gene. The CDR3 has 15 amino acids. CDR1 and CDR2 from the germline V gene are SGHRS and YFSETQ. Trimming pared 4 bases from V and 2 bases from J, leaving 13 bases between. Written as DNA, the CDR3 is TGCGCCAGCAGCAGAGCGGCCGAACCTGGAAACACCATATATTTT. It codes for CASSRAAEPGNTIYF.

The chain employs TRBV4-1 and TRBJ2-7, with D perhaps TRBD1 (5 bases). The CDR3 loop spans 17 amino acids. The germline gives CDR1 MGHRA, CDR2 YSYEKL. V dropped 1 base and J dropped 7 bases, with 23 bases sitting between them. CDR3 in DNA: TGCGCCAGCAGCCAAGTTGGTTGGGGCCTACGGGTGGGGGAGCAGTACTTC. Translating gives CASSQVGWGLRVGEQYF.

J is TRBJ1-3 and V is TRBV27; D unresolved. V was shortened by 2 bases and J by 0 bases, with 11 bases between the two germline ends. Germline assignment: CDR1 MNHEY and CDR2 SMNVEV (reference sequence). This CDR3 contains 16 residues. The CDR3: CASSLNGWSSGNTIYF. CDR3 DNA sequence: TGTGCCAGCAGTTTAAATGGGTGGAGCTCTGGAAACACCATATATTTT.

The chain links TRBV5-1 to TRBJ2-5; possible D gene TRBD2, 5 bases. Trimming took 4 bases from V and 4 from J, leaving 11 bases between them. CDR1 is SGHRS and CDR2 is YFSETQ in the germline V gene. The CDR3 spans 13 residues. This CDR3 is CASSPGSLETQYF. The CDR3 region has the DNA TGCGCCAGCAGCCCGGGATCGTTAGAGACCCAGTACTTC. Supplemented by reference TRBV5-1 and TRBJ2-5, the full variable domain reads KAGVTQTPRYLIKTRGQQVTLSCSPISGHRSVSWYQQTPGQGLQFLFEYFSETQRNKGNFPGRFSGRQFSNSRSEMNVSTLELGDSALYLCASSPGSLETQYFGPGTRLLVL.

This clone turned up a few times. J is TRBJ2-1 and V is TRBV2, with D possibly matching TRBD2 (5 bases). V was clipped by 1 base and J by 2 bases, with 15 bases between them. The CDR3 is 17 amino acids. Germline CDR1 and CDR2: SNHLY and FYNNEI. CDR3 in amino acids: CASSEGGVVAAYNEQFF. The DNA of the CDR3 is TGTGCCAGCAGTGAAGGGGGAGTAGTAGCCGCCTACAATGAGCAGTTCTTC.

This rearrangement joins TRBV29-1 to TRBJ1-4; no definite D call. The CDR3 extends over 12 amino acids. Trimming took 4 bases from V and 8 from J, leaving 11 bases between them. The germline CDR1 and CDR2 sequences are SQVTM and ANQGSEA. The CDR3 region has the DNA TGCAGCGTTGGTCGTGGACGGGAAAAACTGTTTTTT. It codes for CSVGRGREKLFF.

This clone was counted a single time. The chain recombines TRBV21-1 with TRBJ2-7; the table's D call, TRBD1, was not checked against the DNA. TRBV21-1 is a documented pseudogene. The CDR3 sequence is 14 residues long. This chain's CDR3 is CASSNRDRGYEQYF. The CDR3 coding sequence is TGTGCCAGCAGCAACCGGGACAGGGGTTACGAGCAGTACTTC.

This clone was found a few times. CDR3 in amino acids: CASISRTSFFYGYTF. CDR3 nucleotides: TGTGCCAGCATTAGTAGGACTTCATTCTTCTATGGCTACACCTTC. The chain uses TRBV5-8 and TRBJ1-2; D gene unclear. The germline V and J ends were trimmed by 6 bases and 4 bases, with 19 bases remaining between them. The CDR3 is made up of 15 amino acids. The V gene's germline CDR1 is SGHTS and CDR2 YDEGEE.

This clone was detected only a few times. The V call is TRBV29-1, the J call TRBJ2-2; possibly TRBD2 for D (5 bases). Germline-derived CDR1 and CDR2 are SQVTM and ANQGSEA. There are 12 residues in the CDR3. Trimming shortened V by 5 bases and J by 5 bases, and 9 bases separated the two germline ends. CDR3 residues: CSVSGRTGELFF. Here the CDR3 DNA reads TGCAGCGTTAGCGGCAGGACCGGGGAGCTGTTTTTT.

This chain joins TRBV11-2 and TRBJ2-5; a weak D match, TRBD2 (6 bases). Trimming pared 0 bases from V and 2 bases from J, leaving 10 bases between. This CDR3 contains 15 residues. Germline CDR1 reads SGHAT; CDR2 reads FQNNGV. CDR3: CASSLERGSQETQYF. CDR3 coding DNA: TGTGCCAGCAGCTTAGAGCGGGGATCACAAGAGACCCAGTACTTC.

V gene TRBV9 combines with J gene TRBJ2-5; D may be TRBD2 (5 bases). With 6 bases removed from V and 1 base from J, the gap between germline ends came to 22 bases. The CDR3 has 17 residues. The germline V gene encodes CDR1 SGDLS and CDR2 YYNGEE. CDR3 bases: TGTGCCAGCACCTCCGGGGTTGTCCAGGCCACCCAAGAGACCCAGTACTTC. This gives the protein CASTSGVVQATQETQYF.

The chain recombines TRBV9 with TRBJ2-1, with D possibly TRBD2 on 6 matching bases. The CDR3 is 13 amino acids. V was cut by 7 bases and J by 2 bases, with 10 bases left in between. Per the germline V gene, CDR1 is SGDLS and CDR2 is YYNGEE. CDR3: CASSPGAYNEQFF. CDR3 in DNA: TGTGCCAGCTCCCCGGGGGCCTACAATGAGCAGTTCTTC.

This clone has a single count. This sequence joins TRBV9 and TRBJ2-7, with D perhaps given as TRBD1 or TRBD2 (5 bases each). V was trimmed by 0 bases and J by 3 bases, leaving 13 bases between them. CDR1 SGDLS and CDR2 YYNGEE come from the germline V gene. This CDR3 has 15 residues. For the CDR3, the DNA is TGTGCCAGCAGCGTAGGACCCCGGGACGACTACGAGCAGTACTTC. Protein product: CASSVGPRDDYEQYF.

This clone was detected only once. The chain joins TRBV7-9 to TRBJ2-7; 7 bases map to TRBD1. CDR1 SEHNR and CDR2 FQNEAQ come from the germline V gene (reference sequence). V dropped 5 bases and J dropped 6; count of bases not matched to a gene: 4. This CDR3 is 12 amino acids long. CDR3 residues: CASSLGQAEQYF. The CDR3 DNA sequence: TGTGCCAGCAGCCTTGGACAGGCCGAGCAGTACTTC.

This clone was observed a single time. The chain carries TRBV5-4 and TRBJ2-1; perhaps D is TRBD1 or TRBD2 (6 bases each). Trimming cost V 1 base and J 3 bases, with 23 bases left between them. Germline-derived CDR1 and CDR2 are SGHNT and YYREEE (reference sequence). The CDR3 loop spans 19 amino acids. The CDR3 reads CASSLRLGAPKGGYNEQFF. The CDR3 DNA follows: TGTGCCAGCAGCTTGAGATTGGGGGCCCCCAAGGGGGGCTACAATGAGCAGTTCTTC.